The sequence of this T cell receptor (beta chain) was determined in a study of CD8 T cells in ankylosing spondylitis. This clonotype was seen only a few times. Its cognate antigen is unknown. CDR3 length equals 14 residues. Germline V lookup: CDR1 SEHNR, CDR2 FQNEAQ (reference sequence). V lost 4 bases and J lost 0, with 4 bases in between. Making use of molecular barcodes, quantitative 5'-RACE generated TCR beta libraries. TCRdb processed the 5' RACE reads anew with MiXCR; each CDR3 protein has one entry. The sample has about 210,000 distinct CDR3 sequences; 6% to 8.5% are singletons. Findings of the study overall: As for the disease-linked clones, they showed a CD8+ phenotype and occurred at relatively low frequencies in peripheral blood. Reactive arthritis synovial fluid and blood were previously reported to contain some motif variants. Characteristic of ankylosing spondylitis blood, it appeared, was a TCR beta motif comprising roughly eight highly homologous variants.

This TCR derives from a male donor with ankylosing spondylitis. The sequenced sample was blood, either unsorted or a sorted T cell fraction (not recorded which). The rearrangement links TRBV7-9 to TRBJ2-6; D unclear. DNA for the CDR3: TGTGCCAGCAGCTCGAACTCTGGGGCCAACGTCCTGACTTTC. This encodes CASSSNSGANVLTF.